The clone carrying this TCR beta chain showed up just once. Its antigen is not identified. There are 12 residues in the CDR3. V shed 3 bases and J shed 8 bases, with 10 bases lying between them. Germline values: CDR1 MGHRA, CDR2 YSYEKL. This specimen comes from a study of shared clonotypes between healthy human individuals. Regarding the study as a whole: Blood alone was sampled, and tissue repertoires likely differ. Compared with clonotypes that all four donors shared, non-shared clonotypes had lower generation probabilities. The study generally estimated greater richness for naive than memory subsets.

The data were produced by immunoSEQ multiplex PCR, yet TCRdb's version contains in-frame clones alone and is incomplete. The repertoire consists of 750,000 to 1,000,000 clones, with about 91% occurring once and the leading ten covering 24%. CD45RO negativity and positive selection for CCR7 defined naive CD8 cells, a population that excluded terminally differentiated effector memory CD45RA+ cells. The gene calls are TRBV4-1 and TRBJ1-2; D gene ambiguous. What was sequenced was naive CD8+ T cells sorted from blood. The origin of this receptor is a man aged 25 to 40 in good health. The CDR3 coding sequence is TGCGCCAGCAGCCAGGGAATGGGCGGCTACACCTTC. This gives the protein CASSQGMGGYTF.